The T cell receptor (beta chain) under discussion was sequenced for a study of T cells in Graves' hyperthyroidism and ophthalmopathy. In the study overall: The authors collected peripheral blood at initial diagnosis, before any treatment. Study-level findings and limits: Blood samples included most of the expanded thyroid clonotypes exceeding 0.001.

Germline V gene sequence: CDR1 LNHDA, CDR2 SQIVND (reference sequence). V gave up 2 bases and J gave up 5 bases, with 21 bases separating them. The length of the CDR3 is 17 residues. The CDR3 regions of TCR beta were amplified from RNA transcripts. A set of HTBI primers served as the primers for a first-round RT-PCR of the TCR CDR3. TCRdb used MiXCR to reprocess the multiplex PCR reads, holding one entry per CDR3 protein. In the table there are 450,000 to 650,000 distinct CDR3 sequences, 11% to 15% of which are singletons. As concerns this clonotype: Its antigen is as yet unknown.

The sequencing sample was made of blood. V and J are TRBV19 and TRBJ1-2; no reliable D call. This clonotype was obtained from a woman younger than 30 with Graves' ophthalmopathy. The CDR3 nucleotides are TGTGCCAGTAGTATATTAGTGTGGTCCCCTTCGAATTATGGCTACACCTTC. Its protein is CASSILVWSPSNYGYTF.